The 17 T cell receptor beta chains given below trace back to one sample, sequenced in a study of post-analysis software for immune sequencing data. Findings and caveats of the study: Elevated frequency relative to controls characterized 4 or 5 TRBV segments in patients, TRBV5-6, TRBV5-1 and TRBV20-1 among them.

For these receptors, no antigen is known. The authors incorporated unique molecular identifiers into the TCR beta cDNA libraries. MiXCR, run by TCRdb on the PCR reads, gives a single entry per CDR3 protein. Altogether 600,000 to 700,000 distinct CDR3 sequences are present, 59% being singletons, with the ten largest covering over 9%. Sequenced: blood. The receptors were sampled from a girl aged 2-9 years with multiple sclerosis.

The rearrangement links TRBV20-1 to TRBJ2-7; 9 nucleotides line up with TRBD1. Germline CDR1 is DFQATT and CDR2 is SNEGSKA (reference sequence). After removal of 1 base from V and 10 bases from J, the junction contained 11 bases not matched to a gene. CDR3 size: 14 residues. The CDR3 region has the DNA TGCAGTGCTAGAGGCCGGGACAGGGAGATTATTCAGTACTTC. Protein: CSARGRDREIIQYF.

This clonotype was counted between two and nine times. The genes are TRBV24-1 and TRBJ2-3, with TRBD1 matching 9 bases. J was trimmed by 0 bases and V by 4 bases; bases with no gene match: 7. The germline CDR1 and CDR2 sequences are KGHDR and SFDVKD. CDR3 length: 17 amino acids. CDR3: CATSDSAGQGSTDTQYF. The CDR3 coding sequence is TGTGCCACCAGTGACTCCGCCGGACAGGGGAGCACAGATACGCAGTATTTT.

The rearrangement uses TRBV7-2 and TRBJ2-3, with D perhaps matching TRBD1 or TRBD2 (5 bases each). The CDR3 consists of 15 residues. The germline V gene has CDR1 SGHTA and CDR2 FQGNSA. Between the trimmed V and J ends, which lost 1 base and 1 base, there was a span of 9 bases. The CDR3 here is CASSLEGPRTDTQYF. The CDR3 DNA is TGTGCCAGCAGCTTAGAGGGACCACGCACAGATACGCAGTATTTT. Supplemented by reference TRBV7-2 and TRBJ2-3, the full variable domain reads GAGVSQSPSNKVTEKGKDVELRCDPISGHTALYWYRQSLGQGLEFLIYFQGNSAPDKSGLPSDRFSAERTGGSVSTLTIQRTQQEDSAVYLCASSLEGPRTDTQYFGPGTRLTVL.

This clonotype was found a few times. V and J are TRBV29-1 and TRBJ2-3; the D is unclear. Looked up from germline, CDR1 is SQVTM and CDR2 is ANQGSEA. CDR3 length: 13 residues. V lost 4 bases and J 1 base, leaving 9 bases between the germline ends. The CDR3 nucleotides read TGCAGCGTTGTTCCCCACCGCACAGATACGCAGTATTTT. Translation: CSVVPHRTDTQYF.

The chain links TRBV18 to TRBJ1-1; the match to TRBD1 covers 7 bases. The CDR3 extends over 13 amino acids. Trimming took 5 bases from V and 8 from J; bases not matched to a gene: 8. Germline V gene data show CDR1 as KGHSH and CDR2 as LQKENI. This CDR3 is CASSEGAEREAFF. CDR3 coding DNA: TGTGCCAGCTCAGAGGGGGCGGAGCGGGAAGCTTTCTTT.

The rearrangement uses TRBV7-9 and TRBJ1-2; D remains ambiguous. The germline V gene encodes CDR1 SEHNR and CDR2 FQNEAQ (reference sequence). V shed 5 bases and J shed 6 bases, with 19 bases lying between them. This CDR3 has 15 amino acids. This CDR3 is CASSRRGAENHGYTF. DNA for the CDR3: TGTGCCAGCAGCCGACGGGGTGCGGAGAACCATGGCTACACCTTC.

This clonotype was counted between two and nine times. The chain combines TRBV18 with TRBJ2-5, with no clear D. The CDR3 spans 13 residues. Trimming pared 2 bases from V and 0 bases from J, leaving 4 bases between. Germline lookup yields CDR1 KGHSH and CDR2 LQKENI. The CDR3 nucleotides are TGTGCCAGCTCACCAGCCAACCAAGAGACCCAGTACTTC. This encodes CASSPANQETQYF.

Written as DNA, the CDR3 is TGTGCCAGCAGCCCCAACCGGGGGGGGTACAATGAGCAGTTCTTC. Translated, it gives CASSPNRGGYNEQFF. The V and J genes are TRBV7-8 and TRBJ2-1, with 8 nucleotides matching TRBD2. This CDR3 has 15 amino acids. Germline V gives CDR1 SGHVS, CDR2 FQNEAQ. V was pared by 5 bases and J by 4 bases, with 7 bases of the junction left unmatched.

The genes are TRBV11-2 and TRBJ2-7; 11 nucleotides line up with TRBD1. Germline trimming cut 4 bases from V and 3 bases from J; bases unmatched to any gene: 2. The V gene's germline CDR1 is SGHAT and CDR2 FQNNGV. The CDR3 runs to 14 residues. The CDR3 is CASSSGQGVYEQYF. DNA for the CDR3: TGTGCCAGCAGCTCGGGACAGGGGGTCTACGAGCAGTACTTC.

The chain couples TRBV6-6 to TRBJ1-1, with 7 bases aligning to TRBD1. V trimming: 2 bases; J trimming: 4 bases; junction bases outside the gene matches: 13. This CDR3 comprises 17 residues. In germline, CDR1 is MNHNY, CDR2 SVGAGI (reference sequence). CDR3 nucleotide sequence: TGTGCCAGCAGTTACCAGGCAGGGGGTATTAGAGGCACTGAAGCTTTCTTT. This encodes CASSYQAGGIRGTEAFF.

The V gene is TRBV6-6, the J gene TRBJ2-7, with 7 bases that match TRBD1. With 6 bases clipped from V and 2 bases from J, the junction kept 10 bases outside the gene matches. The germline V gene encodes CDR1 MNHNY and CDR2 SVGAGI (reference sequence). The CDR3 totals 15 residues. DNA for the CDR3: TGTGCCAGCAGCAGTGGGGACAGCTCCACCTACGAGCAGTACTTC. Encoded protein: CASSSGDSSTYEQYF.

A few counts support this clonotype. The chain employs TRBV6-6 and TRBJ2-7, with D perhaps TRBD1 or TRBD2 (5 bases each). Between the trimmed V and J ends, which lost 0 bases and 10 bases, there was a span of 19 bases. Germline assignment: CDR1 MNHNY and CDR2 SVGAGI (reference sequence). The CDR3 loop spans 15 amino acids. DNA for the CDR3: TGTGCCAGCAGTTACTCGAGCCTTCGAGGGGATACCCAGTACTTC. It encodes CASSYSSLRGDTQYF.

A word on this clonotype: Germline and junction disagree at one end, which may indicate a read error. The chain combines TRBV12-3 or TRBV12-4 with TRBJ1-2, with a possible D match to TRBD1 (5 bases). The CDR3 is 13 residues long. CDR3 sequence reads: CASSLGQSRGCTF. The CDR3 nucleotides are TGTGCCAGCAGTTTAGGGCAGTCGAGGGGCTGCACCTTC.

The rearrangement links TRBV3-1 to TRBJ2-3, with a possible D match to TRBD2 (6 bases). The germline CDR1 and CDR2 sequences are LGHDT and YNNKEL (reference sequence). The CDR3 consists of 15 residues. Trimming took off 4 bases at V and 6 bases at J, with 17 bases between the two ends. The CDR3 here is CASSPRDLEGDTQYF. DNA for the CDR3: TGTGCCAGCAGCCCTCGGGACTTGGAGGGGGATACGCAGTATTTT.

The rearrangement joins TRBV7-9 to TRBJ1-2; TRBD1 matches at 8 bases. CDR1 and CDR2 (germline): SEHNR, FQNEAQ (reference sequence). V dropped 5 bases and J dropped 7; count of bases not matched to a gene: 9. The CDR3 extends over 14 amino acids. The CDR3 DNA reads TGTGCCAGCAGCCCTCCGGACAGGGCCGGTGGCTACACCTTC. This translates into CASSPPDRAGGYTF. Full variable domain (rest looked up from reference TRBV7-9 and TRBJ1-2): DTGVSQNPRHKITKRGQNVTFRCDPISEHNRLYWYRQTLGQGPEFLTYFQNEAQLEKSRLLSDRFSAERPKGSFSTLEIQRTEQGDSAMYLCASSPPDRAGGYTFGSGTRLTVV.

The chain joins TRBV28 to TRBJ1-5; D might be TRBD1 (5 bases). Germline loops: CDR1 MDHEN, CDR2 SYDVKM. Trimming took 3 bases from V and 3 from J, leaving 21 bases between them. CDR3 size: 18 residues. Here the CDR3 reads CASSFMPPTVSYNQPQHF. In nucleotides, the CDR3 is TGTGCCAGCAGTTTTATGCCCCCGACAGTCAGTTACAATCAGCCCCAGCATTTT. Full variable domain (outside the CDR3, taken from reference TRBV28 and TRBJ1-5): DVKVTQSSRYLVKRTGEKVFLECVQDMDHENMFWYRQDPGLGLRLIYFSYDVKMKEKGDIPEGYSVSREKKERFSLILESASTNQTSMYLCASSFMPPTVSYNQPQHFGDGTRLSIL.

The gene calls are TRBV20-1 and TRBJ2-3, with 7 positions matching TRBD2. Germline lookup yields CDR1 DFQATT and CDR2 SNEGSKA (reference sequence). J lost 4 bases, V lost 0 bases, and 10 bases had no gene match. The CDR3 extends over 16 amino acids. CDR3 residues: CSARDLGLVLPDTQYF. CDR3 bases: TGCAGTGCTAGAGATCTCGGACTAGTCCTACCAGATACGCAGTATTTT.